This T cell receptor beta chain was recovered during a study of patients and donors after allogeneic stem cell transplantation. TCRdb called the RT-PCR reads again in MiXCR, with one record for every CDR3 protein. The profile shows 200,000 to 250,000 distinct CDR3 sequences, around 14% of them singletons. J lost 3 bases, V lost 0 bases, and 8 bases had no gene match. The CDR3 spans 16 residues. Germline CDR1 MNHNS, CDR2 SASEGT. The V and J genes are TRBV6-1 and TRBJ2-7; 7 positions agree with TRBD1. The receptor was isolated from a human donor who was either an allogeneic HSCT recipient or a stem cell or donor lymphocyte infusion donor (not recorded which). It is not recorded whose cells these are; they may come from a transplant donor. Sequencing was performed on blood, either unsorted or a sorted T cell fraction (not recorded which). The CDR3 bases are TGTGCCAGCAGTGAAGCGCTGGGACAGTCCAACTACGAGCAGTACTTC. Protein: CASSEALGQSNYEQYF.